Below are 24 T cell receptor beta chains sequenced from a single sample in a study of shared clonotypes between healthy human individuals. Sequencing was performed with immunoSEQ multiplex PCR; in TCRdb, only in-frame clones are kept and a portion is missing. The data contain 1.5 million to 2.5 million clones, over 85% of them singletons. Naive CD8 cells were CD45RO-negative, positively selected for CCR7, excluding terminally differentiated effector memory CD45RA+ cells. The sample consisted of naive CD8+ T cells sorted from blood. The receptor source for this set is a man in his late teens or twenties in good health.

This chain links TRBV5-6 with TRBJ2-7; D possibly corresponds to TRBD2 (6 bases). V gave up 3 bases and J gave up 1 base, with 14 bases separating them. The CDR3 extends over 15 amino acids. Looked up from germline, CDR1 is SGHDT and CDR2 is YYEEEE. This CDR3 reads CASSSRGIPSYEQYF. The CDR3 DNA is TGTGCCAGCAGCTCCCGGGGGATCCCGTCCTACGAGCAGTACTTC.

V gene TRBV5-6 combines with J gene TRBJ2-1, with TRBD1 identical over 9 bases. Trimming took 4 bases from V and 6 from J; bases not matched to a gene: 2. Germline V CDR1 and CDR2: SGHDT, YYEEEE. CDR3 length equals 13 residues. The CDR3 bases are TGTGCCAGCAGCCCGGACAGGGGCAATGAGCAGTTCTTC. Translation gives CASSPDRGNEQFF.

The chain links TRBV5-6 to TRBJ2-7; perhaps TRBD2 as D (6 bases). Trimming shortened V by 2 bases and J by 2 bases, and 11 bases separated the two germline ends. The CDR3 covers 14 residues. CDR1 is SGHDT, CDR2 YYEEEE, per germline. The CDR3 reads CASSFTEGPYEQYF. The CDR3 region has the DNA TGTGCCAGCAGCTTCACGGAGGGGCCCTACGAGCAGTACTTC.

This chain uses TRBV28 with TRBJ2-1; 7 bases match TRBD2. Germline CDR1 and CDR2: MDHEN and SYDVKM. The CDR3 length is 15 residues. With 8 bases clipped from V and 8 bases from J, the junction kept 15 bases outside the gene matches. The CDR3 nucleotides are TGTGCCAGCTCGCCCGGGGACTACCGGGCCGATGAGCAGTTCTTC. Translating gives CASSPGDYRADEQFF.

The chain has TRBV11-2 and TRBJ2-7; D is ambiguous. Per germline, CDR1 SGHAT and CDR2 FQNNGV. V dropped 5 bases and J dropped 0 bases, with 17 bases sitting between them. The CDR3 contains 16 residues. Here the CDR3 reads CASSQEFGSSSYEQYF. CDR3 bases: TGTGCCAGCAGCCAAGAATTTGGGTCCAGCTCCTACGAGCAGTACTTC. Based on the CDR3 plus reference TRBV11-2 and TRBJ2-7, the full variable domain is EAGVAQSPRYKIIEKRQSVAFWCNPISGHATLYWYQQILGQGPKLLIQFQNNGVVDDSQLPKDRFSAERLKGVDSTLKIQPAKLEDSAVYLCASSQEFGSSSYEQYFGPGTRLTVT.

This clone was counted a few times. This chain connects TRBV13 to TRBJ2-7; 7 bases align to TRBD1. This CDR3 contains 14 residues. In germline, CDR1 is PRHDT, CDR2 FYEKMQ (reference sequence). J lost 3 bases, V lost 3 bases, and 5 bases had no gene match. CDR3 in amino acids: CASSFRDSDYEQYF. CDR3 DNA sequence: TGTGCCAGCAGCTTCCGGGACAGCGACTACGAGCAGTACTTC.

The chain carries TRBV7-8 and TRBJ2-5; D is unresolved. Trimming shortened V by 2 bases and J by 4 bases, and 2 bases separated the two germline ends. The CDR3 loop spans 11 amino acids. Germline CDR1 SGHVS, CDR2 FQNEAQ. The CDR3 DNA reads as TGTGCCAGCAGCTTAACAGAGACCCAGTACTTC. This gives the protein CASSLTETQYF.

The chain recombines TRBV30 with TRBJ2-7, with 7 bases lining up with TRBD1. The CDR3 is 15 residues long. J gave up 3 bases and V 2 bases, and 10 bases lay outside the gene matches. CDR1 is GTSNPN and CDR2 is SVGIG in the germline V gene (reference sequence). CDR3 amino acids: CAWSWEAGTVYEQYF. CDR3 nucleotides: TGTGCCTGGAGTTGGGAAGCTGGGACAGTCTACGAGCAGTACTTC.

Details on this clone: The same CDR3 arises from other DNA sequences in this sample as well. The gene calls are TRBV9 and TRBJ2-7, with D perhaps assigned TRBD1 or TRBD2 (6 bases each). The CDR3 consists of 14 residues. Trimming left V 0 bases short and J 4 bases short, with 11 bases between. Germline loops: CDR1 SGDLS, CDR2 YYNGEE. CDR3 DNA sequence: TGTGCCAGCAGCGTAGGAGGGGGGAGGTACGAGCAGTACTTC. Protein product: CASSVGGGRYEQYF.

The rearrangement joins TRBV28 to TRBJ2-7; D unclear. Germline lookup yields CDR1 MDHEN and CDR2 SYDVKM. V lost 9 bases and J 4 bases, leaving 16 bases between the germline ends. The CDR3 extends over 13 amino acids. CDR3 loop: CASVSTQRYEQYF. DNA of the CDR3: TGTGCCAGTGTTTCCACGCAACGTTACGAGCAGTACTTC.

A few counts support this clone. CDR3 protein: CASSLARRVAFF. The CDR3 nucleotides are TGTGCCAGCAGCTTGGCCCGCAGGGTTGCTTTCTTT. The chain joins TRBV5-6 to TRBJ1-1, with D maybe TRBD1 (5 bases). This CDR3 has 12 amino acids. Looked up from germline, CDR1 is SGHDT and CDR2 is YYEEEE. V lost 0 bases and J lost 11, with 11 bases in between. Filled out from reference TRBV5-6 and TRBJ1-1, the complete variable domain reads DAGVTQSPTHLIKTRGQQVTLRCSPKSGHDTVSWYQQALGQGPQFIFQYYEEEERQRGNFPDRFSGHQFPNYSSELNVNALLLGDSALYLCASSLARRVAFFGQGTRLTVV.

This clone was counted a single time. The gene calls are TRBV11-2 and TRBJ2-5, with 13 positions matching TRBD2. V trimming: 0 bases; J trimming: 3 bases; junction bases outside the gene matches: 7. The CDR3 has 18 amino acids. CDR1 SGHAT and CDR2 FQNNGV come from the germline V gene. The CDR3 spells CASSLDLWTSGGEETQYF. In nucleotides, the CDR3 is TGTGCCAGCAGCTTAGATCTTTGGACTAGCGGGGGAGAAGAGACCCAGTACTTC.

The CDR3 sequence: CASSKVVNTANGYTF. The CDR3 region has the DNA TGTGCCAGTAGTAAGGTGGTAAACACAGCAAATGGCTACACCTTC. The chain joins TRBV19 to TRBJ1-2, with D unclear. The CDR3 is 15 residues long. V dropped 4 bases and J dropped 6 bases, with 18 bases sitting between them. From germline, CDR1 is LNHDA and CDR2 SQIVND (reference sequence).

The chain uses TRBV7-9 and TRBJ1-2; TRBD1 matches at 7 bases. V gave up 8 bases and J gave up 4 bases; unmatched junction bases: 7. The CDR3 totals 13 residues. In germline, CDR1 is SEHNR, CDR2 FQNEAQ (reference sequence). The CDR3 sequence: CASGGDSFYGYTF. The CDR3 coding sequence is TGTGCCAGCGGCGGGGACAGCTTCTATGGCTACACCTTC.

In this sample, this clone turned up once. The V and J genes are TRBV2 and TRBJ2-7; weak D call: TRBD1 (6 bases). V shed 4 bases and J shed 3 bases, with 13 bases lying between them. This CDR3 has 14 residues. The germline CDR1 and CDR2 sequences are SNHLY and FYNNEI. The chain's CDR3 is CASSVTGVGYEQYF. CDR3 DNA: TGTGCCAGCAGTGTGACAGGAGTGGGCTACGAGCAGTACTTC.

The V gene is TRBV27, the J gene TRBJ1-1; D is uncertain. Trimming left V 0 bases short and J 6 bases short, with 14 bases between. Germline V CDR1 and CDR2: MNHEY, SMNVEV (reference sequence). This CDR3 is 15 amino acids long. The CDR3 DNA sequence: TGTGCCAGCAGTTTATCGCCCGGACCGGGCGCTGAAGCTTTCTTT. This gives the protein CASSLSPGPGAEAFF.

CDR3 region: CASSQAGYYEQYF. The CDR3 DNA sequence: TGCGCCAGCAGCCAAGCTGGCTACTACGAGCAGTACTTC. The genes are TRBV4-1 and TRBJ2-7; D is ambiguous. Germline CDR1 reads MGHRA; CDR2 reads YSYEKL. V lost 1 base and J lost 3, with 7 bases in between. The CDR3 is 13 amino acids.

This clone appeared a single time. The chain uses TRBV4-3 and TRBJ1-4; maybe TRBD1 (5 bases). With 5 bases removed from V and 8 bases from J, the gap between germline ends came to 21 bases. CDR3 length: 16 amino acids. Per the germline V gene, CDR1 is LGHNA and CDR2 is YSLEER. CDR3 DNA: TGCGCCAGCAGCGAGGTAGAAGACAGTACGAGGGAAAAACTGTTTTTT. This sequence encodes CASSEVEDSTREKLFF.

This chain connects TRBV4-1 to TRBJ2-7; D is possibly TRBD1 (5 bases). V was cut by 4 bases and J by 4 bases, with 14 bases left in between. The CDR3 length is 14 residues. Looked up from germline, CDR1 is MGHRA and CDR2 is YSYEKL. The CDR3 DNA reads TGCGCCAGCAGCCCCATACAGGAAGTTTACGAGCAGTACTTC. Translating it yields CASSPIQEVYEQYF.

The chain employs TRBV14 and TRBJ1-2, with D uncertain. V was pared by 1 base and J by 4 bases, with 10 bases between. The CDR3 covers 14 residues. The V gene's germline CDR1 is SGHDN and CDR2 FVKESK. CDR3: CASSQAEHLYGYTF. CDR3 nucleotides: TGTGCCAGCAGCCAAGCAGAGCACCTCTATGGCTACACCTTC.

This clone was counted a few times. V and J are TRBV30 and TRBJ1-1; no reliable D call. The length of the CDR3 is 13 residues. Germline lookup yields CDR1 GTSNPN and CDR2 SVGIG (reference sequence). The V gene lost 1 base and the J gene lost 1 base, with 7 bases spanning the gap. CDR3 amino acids: CAWSAWANTEAFF. CDR3 nucleotides: TGTGCCTGGAGTGCATGGGCGAACACTGAAGCTTTCTTT.

The chain uses TRBV5-6 and TRBJ2-7; possibly TRBD1 for D (6 bases). V was clipped by 0 bases and J by 5 bases, with 12 bases between them. The CDR3 runs to 14 residues. CDR1 and CDR2 from the germline V gene are SGHDT and YYEEEE. The CDR3 protein is CASSLASGADEQYF. The CDR3 DNA follows: TGTGCCAGCAGCTTGGCGTCAGGGGCCGACGAGCAGTACTTC.

The V call is TRBV5-1, the J call TRBJ2-5; D remains ambiguous. This CDR3 is 14 amino acids long. V gave up 3 bases and J gave up 3 bases, with 12 bases separating them. The germline V gene encodes CDR1 SGHRS and CDR2 YFSETQ. The DNA of the CDR3 is TGCGCCAGCAGCTCCCCCGGGTGGGAAGAGACCCAGTACTTC. Translated, it gives CASSSPGWEETQYF. The full variable domain, completed using reference TRBV5-1 and TRBJ2-5, is KAGVTQTPRYLIKTRGQQVTLSCSPISGHRSVSWYQQTPGQGLQFLFEYFSETQRNKGNFPGRFSGRQFSNSRSEMNVSTLELGDSALYLCASSSPGWEETQYFGPGTRLLVL.

V and J are TRBV13 and TRBJ2-2; no clear D. Trimming removed 4 bases at V and 7 bases at J, with 22 bases between. Germline loops: CDR1 PRHDT, CDR2 FYEKMQ (reference sequence). This CDR3 has 17 residues. CDR3 nucleotide sequence: TGTGCCAGCAGCTCCCCCTTAGAAGGGCTAGGTAACGGGGAGCTGTTTTTT. The encoded protein is CASSSPLEGLGNGELFF. Filled out from reference TRBV13 and TRBJ2-2, the complete variable domain reads AAGVIQSPRHLIKEKRETATLKCYPIPRHDTVYWYQQGPGQDPQFLISFYEKMQSDKGSIPDRFSAQQFSDYHSELNMSSLELGDSALYFCASSSPLEGLGNGELFFGEGSRLTVL.